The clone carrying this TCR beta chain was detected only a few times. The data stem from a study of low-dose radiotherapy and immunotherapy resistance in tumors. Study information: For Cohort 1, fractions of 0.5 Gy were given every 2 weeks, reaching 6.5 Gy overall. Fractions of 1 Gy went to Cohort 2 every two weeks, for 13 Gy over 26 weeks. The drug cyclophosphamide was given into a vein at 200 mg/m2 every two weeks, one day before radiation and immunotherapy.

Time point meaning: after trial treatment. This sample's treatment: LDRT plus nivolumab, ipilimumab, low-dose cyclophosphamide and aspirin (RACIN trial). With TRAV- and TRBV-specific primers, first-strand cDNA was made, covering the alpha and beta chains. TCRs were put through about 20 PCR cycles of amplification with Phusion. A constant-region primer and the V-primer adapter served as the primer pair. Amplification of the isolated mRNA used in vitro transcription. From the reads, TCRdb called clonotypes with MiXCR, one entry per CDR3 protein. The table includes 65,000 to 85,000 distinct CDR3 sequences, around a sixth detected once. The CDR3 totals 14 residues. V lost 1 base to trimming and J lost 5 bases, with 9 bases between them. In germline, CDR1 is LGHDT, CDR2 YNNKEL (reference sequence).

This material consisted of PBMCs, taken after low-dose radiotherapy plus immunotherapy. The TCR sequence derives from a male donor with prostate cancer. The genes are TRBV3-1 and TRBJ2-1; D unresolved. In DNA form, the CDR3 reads TGTGCCAGCAGCCAAGGGCAGCCTAACAATGAGCAGTTCTTC. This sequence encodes CASSQGQPNNEQFF.